A single sample gave rise to the 19 T cell receptor beta chains below, sequenced in a study of blood T cell repertoires in COVID-19 (TCRdb year 2020). Preparation of the library involved the immunoSEQ multiplex PCR assay. Sourced from immuneACCESS, this table was stored by TCRdb with only in-frame sequences that have V and J called. A share of the clones is absent; for the studies checked, an unresolved V gene accounts for under half, and the remainder has no known explanation. This sample gives about 330,000 clones in total; 65% to 90% of them show up just once. The ten largest clonotypes hold roughly 10% of the sample. Specimen: PBMCs or T cells enriched from blood (not recorded which). The source is a woman aged 18-30 years who had recovered from COVID-19.

The CDR3 DNA follows: TGTGCCAGCAGCGTAGGACAGGGTGGCAATCAGCCCCAGCATTTT. Protein sequence: CASSVGQGGNQPQHF. This sequence joins TRBV9 and TRBJ1-5, with TRBD1 matching over 7 bases. From germline, CDR1 is SGDLS and CDR2 YYNGEE. After removal of 0 bases from V and 2 bases from J, the junction contained 2 bases not matched to a gene. The CDR3 totals 15 residues.

The V call is TRBV28, the J call TRBJ1-4; perhaps TRBD1 as D (6 bases). Trimming shortened V by 5 bases and J by 7 bases, and 14 bases separated the two germline ends. The length of the CDR3 is 14 residues. Germline CDR1 is MDHEN and CDR2 is SYDVKM. The CDR3 here is CASSPAGAREKLFF. In DNA, the CDR3 is TGTGCCAGCAGTCCCGCAGGGGCGCGTGAAAAACTGTTTTTT.

As to this clone: The junction and the germline gene differ at one end; a read error may be behind it. This chain connects TRBV7-7 to TRBJ2-1; possibly TRBD2 for D (5 bases). CDR1 is SSHAT and CDR2 is FNYEAQ in the germline V gene (reference sequence). The CDR3 consists of 13 residues. CDR3 sequence: CASSWGLEGEQFF. In DNA form, the CDR3 reads TGTGCTAGCAGCTGGGGTTTAGAGGGTGAGCAGTTCTTC.

The chain has TRBV5-1 and TRBJ2-7; 12 nucleotides line up with TRBD2. J gave up 5 bases and V 0 bases, and 3 bases lay outside the gene matches. The CDR3 sequence is 15 residues long. CDR1 is SGHRS, CDR2 YFSETQ, per germline. The CDR3 region is CASSLEASGGDEQYF. CDR3 in DNA: TGCGCCAGCAGCTTGGAGGCTAGCGGGGGGGACGAGCAGTACTTC.

The gene calls are TRBV30 and TRBJ1-1; 7 nucleotides match TRBD1. Trimming at V came to 2 bases and at J to 1 base, leaving 4 bases not matched to a gene. Germline CDR1 GTSNPN, CDR2 SVGIG (reference sequence). The CDR3 runs to 14 residues. In nucleotides, the CDR3 is TGTGCCTGGAGTTTAGGGGACAGGAACACTGAAGCTTTCTTT. Encoded protein: CAWSLGDRNTEAFF.

The chain joins TRBV5-4 to TRBJ2-7; 8 nucleotides agree with TRBD2. CDR1 and CDR2 (germline): SGHNT, YYREEE (reference sequence). The CDR3 runs 14 residues. V lost 4 bases and J lost 3; bases outside the gene matches: 6. CDR3 sequence (DNA): TGTGCCAGCAGCGAGAGCGGGACTAGCTACGAGCAGTACTTC. Residues: CASSESGTSYEQYF. Combining the CDR3 with reference TRBV5-4 and TRBJ2-7 gives the whole variable domain ETGVTQSPTHLIKTRGQQVTLRCSSQSGHNTVSWYQQALGQGPQFIFQYYREEENGRGNFPPRFSGLQFPNYSSELNVNALELDDSALYLCASSESGTSYEQYFGPGTRLTVT.

V usage is TRBV10-2 and J usage is TRBJ1-1; perhaps TRBD1 as D (5 bases). The CDR3 totals 14 residues. V was clipped by 0 bases and J by 4 bases, with 9 bases between them. Germline loops: CDR1 WSHSY, CDR2 SAAADI. Here the CDR3 DNA reads TGCGCCAGCAGTGAGTCGATCGGGGGCACTGAAGCTTTCTTT. It yields the protein CASSESIGGTEAFF.

The CDR3 sequence is CASSSTGTGSDPPQETQYF. Written as DNA, the CDR3 is TGTGCCAGCAGCTCGACCGGGACAGGTTCAGACCCTCCCCAAGAGACCCAGTACTTC. The genes are TRBV13 and TRBJ2-5; 8 bases agree with TRBD1. The CDR3 is 19 amino acids. V lost 4 bases to trimming and J lost 1 base; unmatched junction nucleotides: 17. Germline V lookup: CDR1 PRHDT, CDR2 FYEKMQ (reference sequence).

The genes are TRBV14 and TRBJ2-2; 8 bases are a match to TRBD2. This CDR3 is 18 amino acids long. Germline-derived CDR1 and CDR2 are SGHDN and FVKESK. V lost 0 bases, J lost 5 bases, and 11 bases stayed unmatched. The CDR3 nucleotides are TGTGCCAGCAGCCAAGATCGGGGGGGACTATACCGTACCGGGGAGCTGTTTTTT. Translation: CASSQDRGGLYRTGELFF.

Worth noting for this clone: Distinct nucleotide sequences in the sample also encode this CDR3. The CDR3, as DNA: TGTGCCAGCAGCTACCGCGAGCAGTACTTC. This encodes CASSYREQYF. The chain couples TRBV28 to TRBJ2-7; no clear D. This CDR3 has 10 amino acids. The V end was cut by 6 bases, the J end by 6 bases, with 6 bases between. CDR1 and CDR2 from the germline V gene are MDHEN and SYDVKM.

This clone has only one observation. This sequence joins TRBV9 and TRBJ2-7; weak D call: TRBD2 (7 bases). Germline-derived CDR1 and CDR2 are SGDLS and YYNGEE. The CDR3 consists of 14 residues. The V gene lost 4 bases and the J gene lost 4 bases, with 15 bases spanning the gap. CDR3 coding DNA: TGTGCCAGCAGCCCTAAGGCGGGGGCTTACGAGCAGTACTTC. This codes for CASSPKAGAYEQYF.

The rearrangement links TRBV5-4 to TRBJ1-1; perhaps TRBD1 as D (5 bases). This CDR3 is built from 15 residues. Germline CDR1 reads SGHNT; CDR2 reads YYREEE (reference sequence). Between the trimmed V and J ends, which lost 0 bases and 3 bases, there was a span of 12 bases. CDR3 sequence: CASSLGSPGDTEAFF. DNA of the CDR3: TGTGCCAGCAGCTTGGGCTCGCCGGGGGACACTGAAGCTTTCTTT.

This chain connects TRBV18 to TRBJ2-1; D might be TRBD2 (6 bases). Deletions cut 3 bases from V and 1 base from J, with 16 bases between. CDR1 is KGHSH and CDR2 is LQKENI in the germline V gene. The CDR3 covers 17 residues. CDR3 sequence reads: CASSPTLTRVSYNEQFF. The DNA of the CDR3 is TGTGCCAGCTCACCGACTCTGACTAGGGTATCCTACAATGAGCAGTTCTTC.

This chain joins TRBV7-9 and TRBJ2-3; the D gene is possibly TRBD1 (6 bases). CDR3 length: 14 residues. Trimming pared 0 bases from V and 4 bases from J, leaving 8 bases between. Germline V gene lookup returns CDR1 SEHNR and CDR2 FQNEAQ (reference sequence). As DNA, the CDR3 is TGTGCCAGCAGCTTAGCTGGGGGCGCAGATACGCAGTATTTT. It encodes CASSLAGGADTQYF.

The rearrangement links TRBV25-1 to TRBJ1-2, with D perhaps matching TRBD1 (6 bases). The CDR3 has 14 amino acids. V was cut by 4 bases and J by 4 bases, with 13 bases left in between. The germline V gene encodes CDR1 MGHDK and CDR2 SYGVNS. CDR3 DNA: TGTGCCAGCAGTGGCACAGGGTTAGGCTATGGCTACACCTTC. Its translation is CASSGTGLGYGYTF.

V usage is TRBV15 and J usage is TRBJ1-1; the D gene is possibly TRBD1 (6 bases). Looked up from germline, CDR1 is LNHNV and CDR2 is YYDKDF (reference sequence). This CDR3 comprises 14 residues. V was pared by 0 bases and J by 4 bases, with 9 bases between. CDR3 DNA: TGTGCCACCAGCAGAGAGGGGGCGACCACTGAAGCTTTCTTT. Protein: CATSREGATTEAFF.

The chain combines TRBV2 with TRBJ2-5, with D maybe TRBD2 (5 bases). V dropped 6 bases and J dropped 5 bases, with 13 bases sitting between them. Germline V gene sequence: CDR1 SNHLY, CDR2 FYNNEI. CDR3 length: 13 amino acids. CDR3 nucleotides: TGTGCCAGCAGGCGGGTCTCCCGCGAGACCCAGTACTTC. It yields the protein CASRRVSRETQYF.

The chain employs TRBV13 and TRBJ1-5; a weak D match, TRBD1 (5 bases). This CDR3 has 17 amino acids. Germline-derived CDR1 and CDR2 are PRHDT and FYEKMQ (reference sequence). Trimming left V 4 bases short and J 4 bases short, with 20 bases between. CDR3 protein: CASSWGGGRVENQPQHF. CDR3 nucleotides: TGTGCCAGCAGCTGGGGAGGTGGCAGGGTCGAGAATCAGCCCCAGCATTTT. The variable domain in full, completed from reference TRBV13 and TRBJ1-5, reads AAGVIQSPRHLIKEKRETATLKCYPIPRHDTVYWYQQGPGQDPQFLISFYEKMQSDKGSIPDRFSAQQFSDYHSELNMSSLELGDSALYFCASSWGGGRVENQPQHFGDGTRLSIL.

The chain uses TRBV7-6 and TRBJ2-5; D is possibly TRBD2 (5 bases). Germline V gene sequence: CDR1 SGHVS, CDR2 FNYEAQ. The CDR3 extends over 16 amino acids. Trimming left V 1 base short and J 5 bases short, with 17 bases between. The CDR3 spells CASSLEVSVVWETQYF. As DNA, the CDR3 is TGTGCCAGCAGCTTAGAAGTTAGCGTGGTTTGGGAGACCCAGTACTTC.